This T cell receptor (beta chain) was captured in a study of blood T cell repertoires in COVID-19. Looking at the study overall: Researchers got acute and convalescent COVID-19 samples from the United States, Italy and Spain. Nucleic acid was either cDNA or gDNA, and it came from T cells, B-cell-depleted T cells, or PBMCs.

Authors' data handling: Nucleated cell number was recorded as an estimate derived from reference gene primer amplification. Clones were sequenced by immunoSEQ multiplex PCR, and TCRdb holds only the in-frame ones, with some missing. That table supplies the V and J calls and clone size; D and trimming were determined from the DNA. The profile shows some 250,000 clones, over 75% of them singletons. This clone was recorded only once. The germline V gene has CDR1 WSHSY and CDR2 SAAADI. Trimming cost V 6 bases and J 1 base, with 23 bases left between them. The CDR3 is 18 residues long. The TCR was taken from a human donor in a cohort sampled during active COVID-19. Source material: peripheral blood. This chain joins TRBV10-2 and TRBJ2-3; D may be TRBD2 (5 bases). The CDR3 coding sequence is TGCGCCAGCAGGGTGGGATCTTGGGGAGTCCTTGGCACAGATACGCAGTATTTT. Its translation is CASRVGSWGVLGTDTQYF.